Reported below is one T cell receptor (beta chain). Its antigen is as yet unknown. The sample belongs to a study of OX40 agonist ivuxolimab in advanced cancers. Study-level information: Patients received ivuxolimab, an agonistic anti-OX40 (CD134) antibody. Dose-escalation patients were diagnosed with hepatocellular carcinoma, melanoma, renal cell cancer or head and neck cancer. Findings and caveats of the study: Patients who responded partially at 0.1-3.0 mg/kg showed clonal expansion ranking among the lowest.

Enrollment shut out patients with autoimmune disease history or systemic immunosuppression. Trimming took 4 bases from V and 3 from J; bases not matched to a gene: 1. Germline V CDR1 and CDR2: SGHRS, YFSETQ. The CDR3 extends over 13 amino acids. TCRdb keeps only in-frame clones here, not all; method: immunoSEQ multiplex PCR. Of more than 50,000 clones in the sample, about 90% are singletons; the top ten hold around 1.8%. The receptor was isolated from an adult with an advanced solid tumor such as melanoma, head and neck, liver or kidney cancer. The chain carries TRBV5-1 and TRBJ2-5, with 9 bases fitting TRBD1. The specimen comprised CD4+ or CD8+ T cells sorted from blood, sampled in a trial of the OX40 agonist ivuxolimab. The CDR3 spells CASSRTGEETQYF. DNA of the CDR3: TGCGCCAGCAGCCGGACAGGGGAAGAGACCCAGTACTTC.